The clone carrying this T cell receptor beta chain was found once. The data belong to a study of technical replicates of blood from several donors. The repertoire was sequenced with immunoSEQ multiplex PCR; TCRdb's copy has only in-frame clones and lacks some. The data hold some 70,000 clones, with 95% to 97% observed a single time. CDR3 length: 13 residues. Unmatched junction bases numbered 4, after V lost 7 bases and J lost 4 bases. CDR1 is SQVTM, CDR2 ANQGSEA, per germline. This chain connects TRBV29-1 to TRBJ2-1; 10 bases are a match to TRBD1. The TCR was taken from a human donor in good health. The material sequenced was T cells isolated from PBMCs. The CDR3 spells CSGPGQGYNEQFF. CDR3 DNA sequence: TGCAGCGGGCCGGGACAGGGGTACAATGAGCAGTTCTTC.